This note documents a single T cell receptor (beta chain) sequence. Its antigen is still unknown. Before the COVID-19 pandemic, during about 2011-2019, CD4+ T cells were taken from unexposed donors. After around nine days of culture, CD4+ T cells were isolated. As cell numbers allowed, unexposed-donor CD4+ T cells faced SARS-CoV-2 S/N and four cold-coronavirus spikes. Trimming cost V 7 bases and J 7 bases; bases outside gene matches: 21. Germline values: CDR1 SQVTM, CDR2 ANQGSEA. The CDR3 consists of 16 residues. This sample is part of a study of CD4 T cells in relation to SARS-CoV-2 and coronaviruses. About the study: TCR beta CDR3s were sequenced after 10-day antigen culture of PBMCs. Negative control cultures got HIV-1 Nef peptides or no peptide. Study findings and constraints: Compared with monoreactive clones, crossreactive clones showed significantly weaker SARS-CoV-2 expansion.

Using immunoSEQ multiplex PCR, the repertoire was profiled, and TCRdb retains in-frame clones only, with some absent. The sample contains 20,000 to 25,000 clones, around 72% of which appear only once. The sample was CD4+ T cells from PBMCs, cultured in vitro. The receptor comes from a human donor in good health. The chain employs TRBV29-1 and TRBJ2-5, with TRBD1 matching 7 bases. The CDR3 DNA reads as TGCAGCGGCACTCCTAACGGAGGCACAGGGGAAGGGACCCAGTACTTC. Residues: CSGTPNGGTGEGTQYF.